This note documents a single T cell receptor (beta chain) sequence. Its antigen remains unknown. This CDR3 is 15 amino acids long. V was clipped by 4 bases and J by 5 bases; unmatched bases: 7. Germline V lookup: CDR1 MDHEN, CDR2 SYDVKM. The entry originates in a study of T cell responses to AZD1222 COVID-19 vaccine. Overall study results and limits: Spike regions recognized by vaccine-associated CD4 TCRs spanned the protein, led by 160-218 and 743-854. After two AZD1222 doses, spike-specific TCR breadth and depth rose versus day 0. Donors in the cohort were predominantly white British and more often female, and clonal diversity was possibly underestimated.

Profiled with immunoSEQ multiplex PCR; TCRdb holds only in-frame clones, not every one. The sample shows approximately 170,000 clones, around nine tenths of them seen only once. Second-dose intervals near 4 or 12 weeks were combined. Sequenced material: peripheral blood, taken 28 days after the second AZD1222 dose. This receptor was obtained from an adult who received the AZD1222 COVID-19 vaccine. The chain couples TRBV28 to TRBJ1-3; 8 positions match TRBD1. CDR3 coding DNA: TGTGCCAGCAGTTGGGGCCAGGGGGCAAGAAACACCATATATTTT. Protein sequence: CASSWGQGARNTIYF.